These 4 T cell receptor beta chains were all obtained from the same sample, sequenced in a study of T cells after somatic rescue of genetic block. Produced via immunoSEQ multiplex PCR; TCRdb's table is partial and in-frame only. The table lists 55,000 or so clones, around 96% of them singletons. Source material: peripheral blood mononuclear cells (PBMCs). These TCRs come from a child younger than two.

CDR3 residues: CASSPRGTQSPYEQYF. CDR3 DNA sequence: TGTGCCAGCAGCCCCCGCGGGACCCAGTCCCCCTACGAGCAGTACTTC. The V gene is TRBV4-2, the J gene TRBJ2-7; D possibly corresponds to TRBD2 (6 bases). Germline assignment: CDR1 LGHNA and CDR2 YNFKEQ. The CDR3 contains 16 residues. V lost 4 bases, J lost 2 bases, and 18 bases lay in between.

The V call is TRBV7-2, the J call TRBJ2-3; no clear D. The ends were cut back, 3 bases at V and 3 bases at J, with 7 bases in the middle. This CDR3 contains 13 residues. Germline CDR1 reads SGHTA; CDR2 reads FQGNSA. The CDR3 nucleotides read TGTGCCAGCAGCTTGTACCCTACAGATACGCAGTATTTT. It encodes CASSLYPTDTQYF.

V and J are TRBV7-2 and TRBJ2-3, with D maybe TRBD2 (6 bases). V lost 1 base, J lost 0 bases, and 8 bases lay in between. The CDR3 is 15 amino acids. Germline CDR1 is SGHTA and CDR2 is FQGNSA. CDR3 sequence reads: CASSLGTTSTDTQYF. The CDR3 DNA reads TGTGCCAGCAGCTTAGGGACTACTAGCACAGATACGCAGTATTTT.

This clone occurred once. J is TRBJ1-6 and V is TRBV27; D unclear. V was cut by 5 bases and J by 3 bases, with 2 bases left in between. The CDR3 contains 12 residues. Germline V CDR1 and CDR2: MNHEY, SMNVEV (reference sequence). This CDR3 is CASSVYNSPLHF. CDR3 in DNA: TGTGCCAGCAGTGTCTATAATTCACCCCTCCACTTT.